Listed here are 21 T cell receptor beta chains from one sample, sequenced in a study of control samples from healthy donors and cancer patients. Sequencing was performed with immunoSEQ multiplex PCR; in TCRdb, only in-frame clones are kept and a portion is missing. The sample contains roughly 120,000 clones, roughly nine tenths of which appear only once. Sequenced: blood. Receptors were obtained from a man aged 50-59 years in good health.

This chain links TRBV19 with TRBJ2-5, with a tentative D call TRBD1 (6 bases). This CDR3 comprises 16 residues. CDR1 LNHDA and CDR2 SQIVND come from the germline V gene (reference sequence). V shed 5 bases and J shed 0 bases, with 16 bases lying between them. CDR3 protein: CASSPGTTGYQETQYF. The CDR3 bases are TGTGCCAGTAGTCCCGGGACAACAGGGTACCAAGAGACCCAGTACTTC.

The DNA of the CDR3 is TGTGCCAGCAGTTCCCCTTCGGGACACCTGTACAATGAGCAGTTCTTC. Its protein product is CASSSPSGHLYNEQFF. The rearrangement joins TRBV6-5 to TRBJ2-1, with D maybe TRBD1 (6 bases). The germline CDR1 and CDR2 sequences are MNHEY and SVGAGI. The CDR3 totals 16 residues. Trimming removed 4 bases at V and 4 bases at J, with 17 bases between.

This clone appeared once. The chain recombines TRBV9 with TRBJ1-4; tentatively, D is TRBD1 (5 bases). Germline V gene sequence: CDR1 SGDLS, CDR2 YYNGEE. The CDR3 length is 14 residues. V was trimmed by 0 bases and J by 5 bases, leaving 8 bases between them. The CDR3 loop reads CASSVGRDNEKLFF. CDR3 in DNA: TGTGCCAGCAGCGTAGGCAGGGACAATGAAAAACTGTTTTTT.

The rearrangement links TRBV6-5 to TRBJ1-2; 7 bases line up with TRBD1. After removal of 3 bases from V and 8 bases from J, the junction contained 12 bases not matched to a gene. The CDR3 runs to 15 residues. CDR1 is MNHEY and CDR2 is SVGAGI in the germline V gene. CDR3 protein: CASSYSSTGLEGYTF. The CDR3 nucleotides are TGTGCCAGCAGTTATTCCTCGACAGGGCTGGAGGGCTACACCTTC.

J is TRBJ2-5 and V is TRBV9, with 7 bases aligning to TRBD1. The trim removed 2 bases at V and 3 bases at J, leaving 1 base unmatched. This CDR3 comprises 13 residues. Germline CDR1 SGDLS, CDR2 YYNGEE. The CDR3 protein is CASSVGTEETQYF. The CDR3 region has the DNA TGTGCCAGCAGCGTTGGGACAGAAGAGACCCAGTACTTC.

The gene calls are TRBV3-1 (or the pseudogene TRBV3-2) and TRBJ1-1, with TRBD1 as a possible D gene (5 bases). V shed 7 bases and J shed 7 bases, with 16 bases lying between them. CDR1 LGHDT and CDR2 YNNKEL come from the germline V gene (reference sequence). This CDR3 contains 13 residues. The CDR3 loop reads CASTDRVGVEAFF. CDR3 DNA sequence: TGTGCCAGCACCGACAGAGTGGGGGTTGAAGCTTTCTTT.

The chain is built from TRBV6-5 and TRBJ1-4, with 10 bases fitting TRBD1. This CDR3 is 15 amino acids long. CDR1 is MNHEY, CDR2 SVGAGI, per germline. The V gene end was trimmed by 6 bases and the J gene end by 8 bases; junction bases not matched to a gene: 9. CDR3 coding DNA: TGTGCCAGCAGCCTGACCGGGACAGGGGTCGAAAAACTGTTTTTT. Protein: CASSLTGTGVEKLFF.

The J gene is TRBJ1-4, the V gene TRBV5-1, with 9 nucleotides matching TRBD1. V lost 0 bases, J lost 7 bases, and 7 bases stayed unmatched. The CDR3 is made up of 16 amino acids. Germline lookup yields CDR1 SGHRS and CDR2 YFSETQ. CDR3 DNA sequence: TGCGCCAGCAGCTTGGCAATAGGGACAGGGTTTGAAAAACTGTTTTTT. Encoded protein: CASSLAIGTGFEKLFF.

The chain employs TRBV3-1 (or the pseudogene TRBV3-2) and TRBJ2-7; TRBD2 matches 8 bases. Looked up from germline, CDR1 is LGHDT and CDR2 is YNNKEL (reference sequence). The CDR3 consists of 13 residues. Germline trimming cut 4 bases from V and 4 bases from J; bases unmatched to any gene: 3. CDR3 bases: TGTGCCAGCAGCCCGGGGGGGCTGTACGAGCAGTACTTC. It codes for CASSPGGLYEQYF.

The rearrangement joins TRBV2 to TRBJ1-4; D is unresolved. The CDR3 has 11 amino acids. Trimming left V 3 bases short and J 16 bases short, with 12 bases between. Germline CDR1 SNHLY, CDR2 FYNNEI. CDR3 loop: CASSDKQLAFF. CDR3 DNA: TGTGCCAGCAGTGACAAGCAGTTGGCGTTTTTT.

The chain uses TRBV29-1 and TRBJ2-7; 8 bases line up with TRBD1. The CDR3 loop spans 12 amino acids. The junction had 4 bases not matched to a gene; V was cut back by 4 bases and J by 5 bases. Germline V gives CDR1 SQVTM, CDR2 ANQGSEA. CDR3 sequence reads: CSVAGTGHEQYF. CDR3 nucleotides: TGCAGCGTTGCCGGGACAGGCCACGAGCAGTACTTC.

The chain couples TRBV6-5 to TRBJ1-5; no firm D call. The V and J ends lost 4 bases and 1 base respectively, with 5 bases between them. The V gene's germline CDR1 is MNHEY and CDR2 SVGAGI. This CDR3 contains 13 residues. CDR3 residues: CASSSRSNQPQHF. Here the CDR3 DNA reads TGTGCCAGCAGTTCCCGAAGCAATCAGCCCCAGCATTTT.

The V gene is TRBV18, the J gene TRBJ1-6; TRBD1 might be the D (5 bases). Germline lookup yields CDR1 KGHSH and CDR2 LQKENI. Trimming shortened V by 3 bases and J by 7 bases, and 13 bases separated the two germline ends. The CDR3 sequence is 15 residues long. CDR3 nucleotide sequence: TGTGCCAGCTCACCCCTAGACAGTGGGAATTCACCCCTCCACTTT. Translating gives CASSPLDSGNSPLHF. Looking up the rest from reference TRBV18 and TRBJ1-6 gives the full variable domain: NAGVMQNPRHLVRRRGQEARLRCSPMKGHSHVYWYRQLPEEGLKFMVYLQKENIIDESGMPKERFSAEFPKEGPSILRIQQVVRGDSAAYFCASSPLDSGNSPLHFGNGTRLTVT.

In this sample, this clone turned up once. This CDR3 reads CASSWDTRNTGELFF. The CDR3 DNA follows: TGTGCCAGCAGTTGGGACACTCGGAACACCGGGGAGCTGTTTTTT. The gene calls are TRBV27 and TRBJ2-2; possibly TRBD1 for D (6 bases). Trimming cost V 4 bases and J 1 base, with 10 bases left between them. The CDR3 runs to 15 residues. Germline V CDR1 and CDR2: MNHEY, SMNVEV (reference sequence).

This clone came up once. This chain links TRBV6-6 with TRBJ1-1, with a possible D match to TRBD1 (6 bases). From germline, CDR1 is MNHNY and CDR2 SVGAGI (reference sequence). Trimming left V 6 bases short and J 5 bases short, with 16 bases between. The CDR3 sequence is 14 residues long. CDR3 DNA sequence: TGTGCCAGCAGCCCCCCAACAGGGTCGACTGAAGCTTTCTTT. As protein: CASSPPTGSTEAFF.

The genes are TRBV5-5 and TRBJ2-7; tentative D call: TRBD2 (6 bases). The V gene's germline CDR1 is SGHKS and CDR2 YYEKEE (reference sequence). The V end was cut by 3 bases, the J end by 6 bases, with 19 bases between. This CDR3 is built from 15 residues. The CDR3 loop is CASSWHHGEVSEQYF. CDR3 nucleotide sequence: TGTGCCAGCAGCTGGCACCACGGGGAGGTCAGCGAGCAGTACTTC. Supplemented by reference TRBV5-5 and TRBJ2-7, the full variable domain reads DAGVTQSPTHLIKTRGQQVTLRCSPISGHKSVSWYQQVLGQGPQFIFQYYEKEERGRGNFPDRFSARQFPNYSSELNVNALLLGDSALYLCASSWHHGEVSEQYFGPGTRLTVT.

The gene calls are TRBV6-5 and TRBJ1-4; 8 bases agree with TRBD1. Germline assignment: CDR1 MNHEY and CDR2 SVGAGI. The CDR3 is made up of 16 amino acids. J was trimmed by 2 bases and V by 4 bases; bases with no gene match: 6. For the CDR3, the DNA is TGTGCCAGCAGTTCAGGGGGCGCAGGGACTAATGAAAAACTGTTTTTT. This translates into CASSSGGAGTNEKLFF.

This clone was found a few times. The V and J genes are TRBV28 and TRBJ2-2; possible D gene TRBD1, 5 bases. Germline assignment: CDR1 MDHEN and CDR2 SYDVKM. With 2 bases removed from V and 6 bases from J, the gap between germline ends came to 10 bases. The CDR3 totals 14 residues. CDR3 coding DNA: TGTGCCAGCAGTTTAGCCAGGGTGTCCGGGGAGCTGTTTTTT. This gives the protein CASSLARVSGELFF.

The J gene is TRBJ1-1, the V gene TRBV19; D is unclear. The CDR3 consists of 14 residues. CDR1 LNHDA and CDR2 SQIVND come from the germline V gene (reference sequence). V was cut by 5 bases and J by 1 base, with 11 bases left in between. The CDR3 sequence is CASSPPEGNTEAFF. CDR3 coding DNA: TGTGCCAGTAGTCCCCCAGAGGGGAACACTGAAGCTTTCTTT.

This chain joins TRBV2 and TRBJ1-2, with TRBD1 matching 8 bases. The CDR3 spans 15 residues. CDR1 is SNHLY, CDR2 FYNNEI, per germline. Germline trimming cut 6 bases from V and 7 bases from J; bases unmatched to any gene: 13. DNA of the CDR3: TGTGCCAGCAGCCCAGTTGCAAGACAGGGGTCTGGCTACACCTTC. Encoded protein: CASSPVARQGSGYTF.

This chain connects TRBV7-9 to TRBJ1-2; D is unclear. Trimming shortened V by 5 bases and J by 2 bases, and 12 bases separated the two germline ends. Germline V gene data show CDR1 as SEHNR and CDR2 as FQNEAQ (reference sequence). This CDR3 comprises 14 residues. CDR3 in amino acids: CASSPGPANYGYTF. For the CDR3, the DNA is TGTGCCAGCAGCCCGGGCCCGGCCAACTATGGCTACACCTTC.